The entry that follows covers one T cell receptor (beta chain) sequence. Its specificity is not known. This sample is part of a study of Ad26.COV2.S vaccination and SARS-CoV-2 variants. Repertoires were generated with immunoSEQ multiplex PCR, while TCRdb's copy carries only in-frame clones and drops some. The sample lists around 100,000 clones, 60% to 85% occurring once. Whole-study results and caveats: Non-spike TCR breadth showed similarity between vaccine and placebo recipients. Overall T cell responses may have been underestimated by the analyses of TCR breadth and depth. Substantial breadth was reported for post-vaccination spike-specific CD8+ and CD4+ T cells.

The junction had 11 bases not matched to a gene; V was cut back by 4 bases and J by 0 bases. The CDR3 has 17 residues. Germline values: CDR1 LNHDA, CDR2 SQIVND (reference sequence). The material sequenced was peripheral blood, taken after recovery from COVID-19. The gene calls are TRBV19 and TRBJ1-1, with TRBD1 matching 7 bases. This sequence originates from a human donor who had recovered from COVID-19. For the CDR3, the DNA is TGTGCCAGTAGTAGACAGGGACGAGGAAGGATGAACACTGAAGCTTTCTTT. It is translated as CASSRQGRGRMNTEAFF.